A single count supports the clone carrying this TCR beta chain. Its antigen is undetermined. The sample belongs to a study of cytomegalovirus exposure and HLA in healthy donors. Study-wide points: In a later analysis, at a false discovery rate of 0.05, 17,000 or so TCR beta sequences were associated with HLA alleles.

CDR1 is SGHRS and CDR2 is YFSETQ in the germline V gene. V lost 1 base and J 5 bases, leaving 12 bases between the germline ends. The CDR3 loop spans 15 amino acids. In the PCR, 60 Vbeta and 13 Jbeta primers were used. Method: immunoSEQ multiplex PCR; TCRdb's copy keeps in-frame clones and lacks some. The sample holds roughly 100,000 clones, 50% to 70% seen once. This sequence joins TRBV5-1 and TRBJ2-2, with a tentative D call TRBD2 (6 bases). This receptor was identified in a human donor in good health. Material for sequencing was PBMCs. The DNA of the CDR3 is TGCGCCAGCAGCTTGAAAGGGGACTGGACCGGGGAGCTGTTTTTT. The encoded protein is CASSLKGDWTGELFF.